Shown below are 26 T cell receptor beta chains from a single sample sequenced in a study of shared clonotypes between healthy human individuals. The table came from immunoSEQ multiplex PCR; TCRdb's copy has only in-frame clones and leaves some out. The sample has just over 2,000,000 clones; 85% to 95% are singletons. Sequencing was performed on naive CD4+ T cells sorted from blood. Subset in this sample: CD45RA+ positively selected. All receptors derive from a man between 18 and 29 years old in good health.

In its sample, this clone was seen once. The chain employs TRBV5-4 and TRBJ2-5; 8 bases align to TRBD1. V lost 3 bases to trimming and J lost 4 bases; unmatched junction nucleotides: 17. The CDR3 is 18 amino acids. The germline V gene has CDR1 SGHNT and CDR2 YYREEE (reference sequence). CDR3 sequence (DNA): TGTGCCAGCAGCTACGGACAGGGAACTATCACCCGTGGAGAGACCCAGTACTTC. The encoded protein is CASSYGQGTITRGETQYF.

V is TRBV19 and J is TRBJ2-2; TRBD1 matches at 7 bases. This CDR3 has 16 residues. Germline trimming cut 6 bases from V and 6 bases from J; bases unmatched to any gene: 13. The germline V gene has CDR1 LNHDA and CDR2 SQIVND (reference sequence). CDR3 amino acids: CASRVRGQVTAGELFF. The CDR3 DNA reads as TGTGCCAGTAGAGTCAGAGGACAGGTTACGGCCGGGGAGCTGTTTTTT.

The chain joins TRBV11-2 to TRBJ2-3, with D perhaps matching TRBD1 (8 bases). The CDR3 runs 16 residues. Germline V CDR1 and CDR2: SGHAT, FQNNGV. Deletions cut 4 bases from V and 4 bases from J, with 18 bases between. The CDR3, as DNA: TGTGCCAGCAGCTCCGACAGGGGAGGGGGGGCAGATACGCAGTATTTT. Its translation is CASSSDRGGGADTQYF.

About this clone itself: This sample also contains other DNA sequences that code for the same CDR3. The V gene is TRBV6-5, the J gene TRBJ2-6, with a tentative D call TRBD1 (6 bases). The CDR3 has 13 amino acids. V was shortened by 10 bases and J by 4 bases, with 11 bases between the two germline ends. Germline V lookup: CDR1 MNHEY, CDR2 SVGAGI. The CDR3 is CATGTPGANVLTF. CDR3 DNA sequence: TGTGCCACCGGGACACCCGGGGCCAACGTCCTGACTTTC.

The chain employs TRBV7-9 and TRBJ1-2; 8 bases map to TRBD1. Trimming removed 4 bases from V and 3 bases from J; junction bases left unmatched: 16. The CDR3 consists of 18 residues. Per the germline V gene, CDR1 is SEHNR and CDR2 is FQNEAQ (reference sequence). In DNA form, the CDR3 reads TGTGCCAGCAGCTCCCGCGGCGTGATAGGACAGGGAGACTATGGCTACACCTTC. Protein sequence: CASSSRGVIGQGDYGYTF.

In its sample, this clone was seen once. The V call is TRBV6-6, the J call TRBJ2-7; 10 bases fit TRBD1. Germline lookup yields CDR1 MNHNY and CDR2 SVGAGI (reference sequence). J lost 2 bases, V lost 6 bases, and 7 bases had no gene match. The CDR3 totals 15 residues. In DNA, the CDR3 is TGTGCCAGCAGGGAGCCGGGACAGGGGACCTACGAGCAGTACTTC. It yields the protein CASREPGQGTYEQYF.

The chain carries TRBV6-1 and TRBJ1-2; D remains ambiguous. The germline V and J ends were trimmed by 3 bases and 6 bases, with 8 bases remaining between them. The CDR3 has 12 amino acids. Germline V CDR1 and CDR2: MNHNS, SASEGT. CDR3 protein: CASSDTANGYTF. For the CDR3, the DNA is TGTGCCAGCAGTGATACAGCGAATGGCTACACCTTC.

As DNA, the CDR3 is TGTGCTAGTGGTTTGGCTAGGCCCCAGAGCCGCTCTGGAAACACCATATATTTT. Residues: CASGLARPQSRSGNTIYF. The chain couples TRBV12-5 to TRBJ1-3; D is undetermined. The CDR3 runs 18 residues. CDR1 LGHNT and CDR2 FRNRAP come from the germline V gene. Trimming took off 1 base at V and 0 bases at J, with 16 bases between the two ends.

This chain links TRBV11-3 with TRBJ2-3; 7 bases are a match to TRBD1. CDR1 SGHNT and CDR2 YENEEA come from the germline V gene. The CDR3 consists of 16 residues. V was pared by 4 bases and J by 1 base, with 8 bases of the junction left unmatched. CDR3 in amino acids: CASSSGQSSRTDTQYF. The DNA of the CDR3 is TGTGCCAGCAGCTCGGGACAGTCTTCACGCACAGATACGCAGTATTTT.

To note about this clone: This may come from a read error, since a much larger clone is one base off. The chain uses TRBV2 and TRBJ1-1; TRBD1 matches 7 bases. V shed 8 bases and J 4 bases; nucleotides not matched to a gene: 10. The CDR3 has 14 residues. The germline V gene encodes CDR1 SNHLY and CDR2 FYNNEI. The CDR3 nucleotides read TGTGCCAGCGCGGTGAGGGGGCAGGGCACTGAAGCTTTCTTT. This codes for CASAVRGQGTEAFF.

This clone has only one observation. The rearrangement uses TRBV30 and TRBJ1-2, with D hard to call. Germline CDR1 is GTSNPN and CDR2 is SVGIG (reference sequence). V was trimmed by 0 bases and J by 2 bases, leaving 7 bases between them. The CDR3 extends over 13 amino acids. CDR3 loop: CAWSVSQNYGYTF. CDR3 sequence (DNA): TGTGCCTGGAGTGTATCCCAAAACTATGGCTACACCTTC.

V is TRBV5-8 and J is TRBJ2-5; tentatively, D is TRBD2 (7 bases). V was shortened by 0 bases and J by 8 bases, with 20 bases between the two germline ends. This CDR3 has 16 residues. CDR1 is SGHTS and CDR2 is YDEGEE in the germline V gene. The DNA of the CDR3 is TGTGCCAGCAGCTTGGGGCGAGGGGGGGCCCTAGGAACCCAGTACTTC. Translated: CASSLGRGGALGTQYF.

The chain has TRBV5-6 and TRBJ2-7; 10 bases map to TRBD1. Germline V gene lookup returns CDR1 SGHDT and CDR2 YYEEEE. V was pared by 6 bases and J by 3 bases, with 6 bases of the junction left unmatched. There are 14 residues in the CDR3. Here the CDR3 reads CASTMTGGSYEQYF. In DNA, the CDR3 is TGTGCCAGCACCATGACAGGGGGCAGCTACGAGCAGTACTTC.

The chain links TRBV19 to TRBJ2-5; 8 bases align to TRBD1. This CDR3 is built from 18 residues. Unmatched junction bases numbered 18, after V lost 4 bases and J lost 5 bases. CDR1 and CDR2 from the germline V gene are LNHDA and SQIVND (reference sequence). The CDR3 bases are TGTGCCAGTAGTAACATGGCAGGGGGCCCTAGCCTAGGTGAGACCCAGTACTTC. This translates into CASSNMAGGPSLGETQYF.

The rearrangement links TRBV9 to TRBJ1-1; 7 bases match TRBD1. Germline CDR1 SGDLS, CDR2 YYNGEE. V trimming: 4 bases; J trimming: 1 base; junction bases outside the gene matches: 7. CDR3 length: 15 residues. The CDR3 reads CASSPRDRQNTEAFF. In nucleotides, the CDR3 is TGTGCCAGCAGCCCCCGGGACAGACAGAACACTGAAGCTTTCTTT.

The chain recombines TRBV11-2 with TRBJ2-7, with 8 nucleotides matching TRBD1. The CDR3 runs to 14 residues. The germline gives CDR1 SGHAT, CDR2 FQNNGV. The V and J ends lost 4 bases and 3 bases, in that order; junction bases with no gene match: 5. The CDR3 bases are TGTGCCAGCAGCTCGGGACAGGCACTCTACGAGCAGTACTTC. This codes for CASSSGQALYEQYF.

The CDR3 protein is CAPSRGFGSLNNSPLHF. CDR3 in DNA: TGTGCCCCCAGCAGGGGGTTCGGATCCCTAAATAATTCACCCCTCCACTTT. The chain uses TRBV9 and TRBJ1-6; TRBD1 agrees at 7 bases. In germline, CDR1 is SGDLS, CDR2 YYNGEE. J was trimmed by 5 bases and V by 10 bases; bases with no gene match: 18. This CDR3 has 17 residues.

Turning to this clone: Other DNA sequences in this specimen translate into the identical CDR3. The chain employs TRBV6-5 and TRBJ1-1; D call uncertain. This CDR3 has 14 amino acids. V was shortened by 2 bases and J by 0 bases, with 7 bases between the two germline ends. Germline CDR1 reads MNHEY; CDR2 reads SVGAGI. The CDR3 loop is CASSYGNLNTEAFF. The CDR3 nucleotides are TGTGCCAGCAGTTACGGGAACTTGAACACTGAAGCTTTCTTT.

The chain recombines TRBV5-6 with TRBJ1-5; D call uncertain. CDR1 and CDR2 from the germline V gene are SGHDT and YYEEEE. The CDR3 sequence is 12 residues long. Trimming pared 1 base from V and 3 bases from J, leaving 2 bases between. CDR3 coding DNA: TGTGCCAGCAGCTTGTACAATCAGCCCCAGCATTTT. It codes for CASSLYNQPQHF. The whole variable domain, filled in from reference TRBV5-6 and TRBJ1-5, reads DAGVTQSPTHLIKTRGQQVTLRCSPKSGHDTVSWYQQALGQGPQFIFQYYEEEERQRGNFPDRFSGHQFPNYSSELNVNALLLGDSALYLCASSLYNQPQHFGDGTRLSIL.

As regards this clone: Other DNA sequences from this sample encode an identical CDR3 as well. V gene TRBV5-1 combines with J gene TRBJ1-3; no firm D call. CDR3 length: 15 residues. Germline CDR1 and CDR2: SGHRS and YFSETQ. The V and J ends lost 4 bases and 1 base respectively, with 12 bases between them. CDR3 coding DNA: TGCGCCAGCAGCCCAGAAAGAGGGTCTGGAAACACCATATATTTT. This sequence encodes CASSPERGSGNTIYF.

The V and J genes are TRBV27 and TRBJ2-5; D unresolved. V lost 0 bases, J lost 5 bases, and 7 bases lay in between. This CDR3 is 13 amino acids long. CDR1 and CDR2 (germline): MNHEY, SMNVEV (reference sequence). The CDR3 region has the DNA TGTGCCAGCAGTTTATCGCGACCGGAGACCCAGTACTTC. Its translation: CASSLSRPETQYF.

The V call is TRBV4-3, the J call TRBJ1-4; D is possibly TRBD1 (5 bases). The CDR3 runs 16 residues. Trimming cost V 1 base and J 4 bases, with 13 bases left between them. Germline V gene sequence: CDR1 LGHNA, CDR2 YSLEER. Written as DNA, the CDR3 is TGCGCCAGCAGCCAAGGGAGGGGTTTGGGTAATGAAAAACTGTTTTTT. Encoded protein: CASSQGRGLGNEKLFF.

V and J are TRBV21-1 and TRBJ2-7. TRBV21-1 is termed a pseudogene. This CDR3 contains 14 residues. The CDR3 loop is CASSKGQGPDEQYF. The CDR3 coding sequence is TGTGCCAGCAGCAAAGGCCAAGGACCTGACGAGCAGTACTTC.

The J gene is TRBJ2-7, the V gene TRBV7-9; TRBD2 agrees at 7 bases. CDR3 length: 16 residues. Trimming took 2 bases from V and 3 from J; bases not matched to a gene: 10. Looked up from germline, CDR1 is SEHNR and CDR2 is FQNEAQ (reference sequence). CDR3 in amino acids: CASSLPGGTNIYEQYF. The CDR3 DNA reads TGTGCCAGCAGCTTACCTGGAGGGACTAATATCTACGAGCAGTACTTC.

The J gene is TRBJ1-2, the V gene TRBV5-6; D remains unclear. V shed 7 bases and J shed 0 bases, with 19 bases lying between them. The CDR3 runs 16 residues. Germline CDR1 reads SGHDT; CDR2 reads YYEEEE. DNA of the CDR3: TGTGCCAGCGGCCAATTAACAGCCTCCACTAACTATGGCTACACCTTC. Amino acids: CASGQLTASTNYGYTF.

The rearrangement links TRBV5-1 to TRBJ1-1; TRBD1 aligns across 9 bases. The CDR3 covers 16 residues. The ends lost 2 bases at V and 0 bases at J; junction bases unmatched: 5. The germline V gene encodes CDR1 SGHRS and CDR2 YFSETQ. The CDR3 reads CASSLQGAGLNTEAFF. In nucleotides, the CDR3 is TGCGCCAGCAGCTTACAGGGGGCCGGCTTGAACACTGAAGCTTTCTTT.